Following are 19 T cell receptor beta chains from one sample sequenced in a study of response to subunit inactivated influenza vaccine. MiXCR, applied by TCRdb to the RT-PCR reads, yields one record per CDR3 protein. The top ten clones hold approximately 9.9% of a sample with roughly 620,000 distinct CDR3 sequences, about 11% of them seen once. Another study also made use of these data, one on T cells expressing NK-cell markers. That paper adds: TCR beta libraries carry UMIs added by 5'RACE template switching.

The sequencing here drew on PBMCs from blood, taken on the day of vaccination. These receptors all stem from a man aged 45-65 years who received an inactivated influenza vaccine.

This clonotype was seen repeatedly, ten times or more. The CDR3 DNA reads as TGCGCCAGCAGCCGAGGGACTAGCGGATACGAGCAGTACTTC. It codes for CASSRGTSGYEQYF. The gene calls are TRBV5-1 and TRBJ2-7, with 11 bases that match TRBD2. Germline V CDR1 and CDR2: SGHRS, YFSETQ. The CDR3 spans 14 residues. V lost 4 bases, J lost 4 bases, and 4 bases stayed unmatched. The variable domain in full, completed from reference TRBV5-1 and TRBJ2-7, reads KAGVTQTPRYLIKTRGQQVTLSCSPISGHRSVSWYQQTPGQGLQFLFEYFSETQRNKGNFPGRFSGRQFSNSRSEMNVSTLELGDSALYLCASSRGTSGYEQYFGPGTRLTVT.

This clonotype was recorded at least ten times. This chain links TRBV29-1 with TRBJ1-1; D possibly corresponds to TRBD1 (6 bases). Deletions cut 6 bases from V and 2 bases from J, with 13 bases between. The CDR3 length is 13 residues. Germline V gene lookup returns CDR1 SQVTM and CDR2 ANQGSEA. CDR3 in amino acids: CSVSGQINTEAFF. CDR3 nucleotides: TGCAGCGTGTCGGGACAAATTAACACTGAAGCTTTCTTT. Full variable domain (rest looked up from reference TRBV29-1 and TRBJ1-1): SAVISQKPSRDICQRGTSLTIQCQVDSQVTMMFWYRQQPGQSLTLIATANQGSEATYESGFVIDKFPISRPNLTFSTLTVSNMSPEDSSIYLCSVSGQINTEAFFGQGTRLTVV.

This clonotype was seen only a few times. V gene TRBV4-2 combines with J gene TRBJ1-1; maybe TRBD1 (5 bases). Between the trimmed V and J ends, which lost 5 bases and 6 bases, there was a span of 10 bases. The CDR3 has 12 residues. Germline V lookup: CDR1 LGHNA, CDR2 YNFKEQ. The CDR3 region has the DNA TGTGCCAGCAGCTCGAGGGGTCCTGAAGCTTTCTTT. It specifies CASSSRGPEAFF.

This clonotype came up a few times. CDR3 sequence reads: CASSQDWAGKLVAGLYNEQFF. The CDR3 region has the DNA TGTGCCAGCAGCCAAGACTGGGCAGGGAAGTTGGTGGCGGGACTGTACAATGAGCAGTTCTTC. The chain recombines TRBV14 with TRBJ2-1, with a possible D match to TRBD2 (6 bases). Deletions cut 0 bases from V and 4 bases from J, with 28 bases between. The length of the CDR3 is 21 residues. CDR1 and CDR2 (germline): SGHDN, FVKESK.

This clonotype was seen only a few times. The chain joins TRBV11-2 to TRBJ2-7; D is undetermined. This CDR3 has 15 residues. Deletions cut 5 bases from V and 2 bases from J, with 16 bases between. Looked up from germline, CDR1 is SGHAT and CDR2 is FQNNGV. The CDR3 bases are TGTGCCAGCAGCGGCCGCCGAGGTATTCCCTACGAGCAGTACTTC. This gives the protein CASSGRRGIPYEQYF.

This clonotype has a handful of counts. This rearrangement joins TRBV20-1 to TRBJ1-2, with 9 nucleotides matching TRBD1. Per the germline V gene, CDR1 is DFQATT and CDR2 is SNEGSKA (reference sequence). CDR3 size: 15 residues. V shed 6 bases and J 3 bases; nucleotides not matched to a gene: 11. The CDR3 region has the DNA TGCAGTGCGGGCCTCGGGACAGGGTACGACTATGGCTACACCTTC. As protein: CSAGLGTGYDYGYTF.

Many counts were recorded for this clonotype. V and J are TRBV29-1 and TRBJ2-3; 10 bases are shared with TRBD2. The CDR3 consists of 14 residues. The germline V gene has CDR1 SQVTM and CDR2 ANQGSEA. J was trimmed by 6 bases and V by 4 bases; bases with no gene match: 7. The CDR3 spells CSVGSAGGLDTQYF. CDR3 sequence (DNA): TGCAGCGTTGGCTCAGCGGGGGGGCTTGATACGCAGTATTTT.

This clonotype was counted only a few times. This sequence joins TRBV3-1 and TRBJ2-1, with a weak D call TRBD2 (5 bases). Trimming removed 0 bases from V and 5 bases from J, with 11 bases in between. Looked up from germline, CDR1 is LGHDT and CDR2 is YNNKEL (reference sequence). The CDR3 is 15 residues long. The CDR3 DNA reads TGTGCCAGCAGCCAAGAGGGATTGAGGGACAATGAGCAGTTCTTC. This codes for CASSQEGLRDNEQFF.

The chain has TRBV24-1 and TRBJ2-5, with TRBD1 matching over 10 bases. Germline loops: CDR1 KGHDR, CDR2 SFDVKD. CDR3 length: 14 residues. V lost 7 bases to trimming and J lost 1 base; unmatched junction nucleotides: 2. CDR3 DNA sequence: TGTGCCACCAGCGGGGACAGGGGCCAAGAGACCCAGTACTTC. It codes for CATSGDRGQETQYF.

This clonotype has a count of ten or more. V gene TRBV2 combines with J gene TRBJ2-1; TRBD2 aligns across 9 bases. Germline V gene lookup returns CDR1 SNHLY and CDR2 FYNNEI. This CDR3 comprises 16 residues. J gave up 4 bases and V 2 bases, and 6 bases lay outside the gene matches. The DNA for the CDR3 is TGTGCCAGCAGTGAAAAAGCGGGGGGATTTTACAATGAGCAGTTCTTC. Translation: CASSEKAGGFYNEQFF.

V and J are TRBV4-3 and TRBJ2-7; D unclear. The length of the CDR3 is 15 residues. Germline V lookup: CDR1 LGHNA, CDR2 YSLEER. V lost 0 bases and J lost 1, with 10 bases in between. CDR3 nucleotide sequence: TGCGCCAGCAGCCAAGATGTTGCAGATTCCTACGAGCAGTACTTC. Its translation is CASSQDVADSYEQYF.

The chain links TRBV6-1 to TRBJ1-4; no reliable D call. V was clipped by 2 bases and J by 15 bases, with 19 bases between them. From germline, CDR1 is MNHNS and CDR2 SASEGT. The length of the CDR3 is 14 residues. The CDR3 DNA follows: TGTGCCAGCAGTGAATACCCTCGAATGACGGGCGTGTTTTTT. It codes for CASSEYPRMTGVFF.

This clonotype appeared once. Compared with germline, one end of the junction differs, possibly owing to a read error. The CDR3 sequence: CASRRAASYSEQFF. CDR3 nucleotide sequence: TGTGCCAGCAGGAGGGCTGCTTCCTACAGTGAGCAGTTCTTC. The J gene is TRBJ2-1, the V gene TRBV2; TRBD2 is a possible D gene (5 bases). The germline V gene has CDR1 SNHLY and CDR2 FYNNEI. This CDR3 has 14 residues.

This chain joins TRBV5-1 and TRBJ2-5; no clear D. Germline CDR1 and CDR2: SGHRS and YFSETQ. The ends were cut back, 0 bases at V and 6 bases at J, with 9 bases in the middle. This CDR3 is 13 amino acids long. CDR3: CASSLGGSQTQYF. CDR3 nucleotide sequence: TGCGCCAGCAGCTTGGGGGGTTCGCAGACCCAGTACTTC.

This clonotype has more than one count but fewer than ten. V gene TRBV9 combines with J gene TRBJ2-7, with TRBD1 identical over 10 bases. Trimming took 4 bases from V and 2 from J; bases not matched to a gene: 9. From germline, CDR1 is SGDLS and CDR2 YYNGEE. CDR3 length: 16 residues. The CDR3 here is CASSPGGGQGPYEQYF. CDR3 sequence (DNA): TGTGCCAGCAGCCCCGGTGGGGGACAGGGGCCCTACGAGCAGTACTTC.

The sample holds many counts of this clonotype. The rearrangement joins TRBV6-1 to TRBJ2-3; 7 nucleotides line up with TRBD1. The trim removed 6 bases at V and 0 bases at J, leaving 3 bases unmatched. The CDR3 length is 14 residues. Germline V lookup: CDR1 MNHNS, CDR2 SASEGT. The CDR3 bases are TGTGCCAGCAGACCGACAGGGAGCACAGATACGCAGTATTTT. Its protein product is CASRPTGSTDTQYF.

The count of this clonotype is one. CDR3 DNA: TGTGCCAGCAGCTTACATACCGAATACGAGCAGTACTTC. This encodes CASSLHTEYEQYF. The chain has TRBV7-2 and TRBJ2-7; D not resolved. CDR3 length equals 13 residues. Trimming removed 2 bases at V and 4 bases at J, with 9 bases between. CDR1 and CDR2 from the germline V gene are SGHTA and FQGNSA.

The chain joins TRBV7-9 to TRBJ2-7, with no clear D. V was pared by 2 bases and J by 0 bases, with 8 bases between. CDR3 length equals 14 residues. Looked up from germline, CDR1 is SEHNR and CDR2 is FQNEAQ (reference sequence). CDR3 sequence: CASSLSVYSYEQYF. The CDR3 DNA is TGTGCCAGCAGCTTATCCGTGTACTCCTACGAGCAGTACTTC.

The chain links TRBV29-1 to TRBJ2-1; no clear D. Germline CDR1 SQVTM, CDR2 ANQGSEA. CDR3 length equals 14 residues. Trimming cost V 6 bases and J 3 bases, with 15 bases left between them. The CDR3 sequence: CSVVVGSVYNEQFF. The CDR3 DNA reads as TGCAGCGTGGTCGTGGGAAGCGTCTACAATGAGCAGTTCTTC.